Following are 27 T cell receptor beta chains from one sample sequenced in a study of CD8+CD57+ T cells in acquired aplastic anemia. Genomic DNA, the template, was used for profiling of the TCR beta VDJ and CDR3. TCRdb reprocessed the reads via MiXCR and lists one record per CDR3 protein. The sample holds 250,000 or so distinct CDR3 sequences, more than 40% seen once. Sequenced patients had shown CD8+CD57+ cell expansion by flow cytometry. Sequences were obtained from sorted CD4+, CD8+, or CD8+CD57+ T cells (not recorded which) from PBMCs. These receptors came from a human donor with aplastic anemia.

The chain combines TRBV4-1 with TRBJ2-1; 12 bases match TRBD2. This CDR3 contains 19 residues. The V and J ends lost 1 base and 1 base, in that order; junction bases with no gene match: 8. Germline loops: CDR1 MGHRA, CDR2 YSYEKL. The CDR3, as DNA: TGCGCCAGCAGCCAAGTTTCTAGCGGGAGGGCCTTGTCCTACAATGAGCAGTTCTTC. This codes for CASSQVSSGRALSYNEQFF.

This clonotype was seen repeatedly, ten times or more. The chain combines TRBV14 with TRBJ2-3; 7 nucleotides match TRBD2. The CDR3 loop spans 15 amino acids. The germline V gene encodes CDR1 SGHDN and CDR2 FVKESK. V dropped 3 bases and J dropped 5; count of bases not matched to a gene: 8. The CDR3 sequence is CASSHQRDYIDTQYF. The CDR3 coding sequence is TGTGCCAGCAGCCATCAACGGGACTATATAGATACGCAGTATTTT.

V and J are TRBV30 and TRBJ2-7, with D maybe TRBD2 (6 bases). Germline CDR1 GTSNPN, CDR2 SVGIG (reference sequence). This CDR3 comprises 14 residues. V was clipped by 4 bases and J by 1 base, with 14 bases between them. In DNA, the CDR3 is TGTGCCTGGACGACGGGAGTAGGGTCCTACGAGCAGTACTTC. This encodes CAWTTGVGSYEQYF.

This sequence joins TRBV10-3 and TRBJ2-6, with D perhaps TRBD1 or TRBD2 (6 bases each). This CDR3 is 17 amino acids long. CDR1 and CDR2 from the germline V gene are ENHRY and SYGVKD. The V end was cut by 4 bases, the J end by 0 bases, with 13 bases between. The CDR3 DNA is TGTGCCATCAGTGTTGGAGGGGGTAGCTCTGGGGCCAACGTCCTGACTTTC. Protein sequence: CAISVGGGSSGANVLTF.

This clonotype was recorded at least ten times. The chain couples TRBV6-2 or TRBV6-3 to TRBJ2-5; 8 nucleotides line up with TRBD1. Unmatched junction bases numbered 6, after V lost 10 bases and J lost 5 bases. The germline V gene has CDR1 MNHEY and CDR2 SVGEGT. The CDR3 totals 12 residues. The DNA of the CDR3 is TGTGCCACCGACAGGGGTCGGGAGACCCAGTACTTC. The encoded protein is CATDRGRETQYF.

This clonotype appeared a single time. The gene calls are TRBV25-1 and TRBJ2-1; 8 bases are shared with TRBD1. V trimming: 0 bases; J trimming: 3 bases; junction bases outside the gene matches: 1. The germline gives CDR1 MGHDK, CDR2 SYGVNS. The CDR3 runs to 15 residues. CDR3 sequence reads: CASSEYGTGYNEQFF. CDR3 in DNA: TGTGCCAGCAGTGAATACGGGACAGGCTACAATGAGCAGTTCTTC.

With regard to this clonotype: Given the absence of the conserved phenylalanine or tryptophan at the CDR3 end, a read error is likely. The CDR3 reads CASSFVERDGYTL. The CDR3 DNA follows: TGTGCCAGCAGCTTCGTAGAGAGGGATGGCTACACCCTC. The rearrangement joins TRBV9 to TRBJ1-2, with no clear D. In germline, CDR1 is SGDLS, CDR2 YYNGEE. CDR3 length: 13 amino acids. V was pared by 4 bases and J by 6 bases, with 13 bases between.

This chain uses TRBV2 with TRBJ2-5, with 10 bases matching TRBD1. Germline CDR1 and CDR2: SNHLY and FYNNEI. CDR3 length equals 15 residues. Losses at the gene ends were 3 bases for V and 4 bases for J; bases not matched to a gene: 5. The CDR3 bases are TGTGCCAGCAGTGAGTGGACAGGGGGAGGAGAGACCCAGTACTTC. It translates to CASSEWTGGGETQYF. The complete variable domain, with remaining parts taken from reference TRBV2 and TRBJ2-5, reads EPEVTQTPSHQVTQMGQEVILRCVPISNHLYFYWYRQILGQKVEFLVSFYNNEISEKSEIFDDQFSVERPDGSNFTLKIRSTKLEDSAMYFCASSEWTGGGETQYFGPGTRLLVL.

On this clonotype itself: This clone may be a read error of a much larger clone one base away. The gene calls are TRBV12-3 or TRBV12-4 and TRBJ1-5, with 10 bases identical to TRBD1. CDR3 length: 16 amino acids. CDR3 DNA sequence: TGTACCAGCAGGCAAACCGGGACAGGGGCCGATCAGCCCCAGCATTTT. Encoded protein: CTSRQTGTGADQPQHF.

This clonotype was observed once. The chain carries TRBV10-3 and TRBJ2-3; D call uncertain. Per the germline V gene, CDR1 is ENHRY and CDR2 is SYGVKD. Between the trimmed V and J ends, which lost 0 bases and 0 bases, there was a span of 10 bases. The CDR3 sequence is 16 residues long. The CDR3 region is CAISESMYSSTDTQYF. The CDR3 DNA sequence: TGTGCCATCAGTGAGTCGATGTACAGCAGCACAGATACGCAGTATTTT.

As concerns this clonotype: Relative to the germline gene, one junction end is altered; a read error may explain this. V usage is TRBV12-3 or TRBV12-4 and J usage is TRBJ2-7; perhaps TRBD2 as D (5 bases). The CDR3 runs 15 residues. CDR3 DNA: TGTGCCAGCAGCTTAGAAGGGAGCTCCGGGGTCGAGCAGTACTTC. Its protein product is CASSLEGSSGVEQYF.

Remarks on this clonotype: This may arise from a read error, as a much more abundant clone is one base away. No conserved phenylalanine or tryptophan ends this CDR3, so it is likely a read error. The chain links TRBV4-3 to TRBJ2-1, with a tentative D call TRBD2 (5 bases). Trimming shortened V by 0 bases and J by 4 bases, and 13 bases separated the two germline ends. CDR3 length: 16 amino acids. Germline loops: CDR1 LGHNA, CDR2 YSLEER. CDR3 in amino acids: CASSQDRNSVYNEQFS. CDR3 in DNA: TGCGCCAGCAGCCAAGATCGGAATAGCGTATACAATGAGCAGTTCTCC.

The CDR3 DNA reads as TGTGCCACCAGCGTCGGGGGGACTAATGAAAAACTGTTTTTT. It yields the protein CATSVGGTNEKLFF. V and J are TRBV15 and TRBJ1-4; possibly TRBD1 for D (5 bases). Germline values: CDR1 LNHNV, CDR2 YYDKDF (reference sequence). V dropped 5 bases and J dropped 2 bases, with 9 bases sitting between them. This CDR3 region has 14 residues.

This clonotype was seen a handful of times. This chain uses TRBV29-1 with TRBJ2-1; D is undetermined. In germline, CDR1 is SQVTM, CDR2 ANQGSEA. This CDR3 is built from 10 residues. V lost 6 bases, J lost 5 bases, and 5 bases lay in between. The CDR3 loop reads CSVEDNEQFF. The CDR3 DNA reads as TGCAGCGTAGAGGACAATGAGCAGTTCTTC.

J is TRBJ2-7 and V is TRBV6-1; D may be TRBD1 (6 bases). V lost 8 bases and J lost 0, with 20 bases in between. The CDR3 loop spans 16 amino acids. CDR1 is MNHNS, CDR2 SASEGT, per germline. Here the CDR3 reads CASELKGQRLSYEQYF. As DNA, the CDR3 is TGTGCCAGCGAGCTAAAAGGACAGCGACTCTCCTACGAGCAGTACTTC.

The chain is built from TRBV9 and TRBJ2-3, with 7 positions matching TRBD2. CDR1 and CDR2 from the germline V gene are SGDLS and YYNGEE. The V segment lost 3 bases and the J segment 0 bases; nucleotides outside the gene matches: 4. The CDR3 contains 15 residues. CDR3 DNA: TGTGCCAGCAGCGCTAGCGGCACTAGCACAGATACGCAGTATTTT. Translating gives CASSASGTSTDTQYF.

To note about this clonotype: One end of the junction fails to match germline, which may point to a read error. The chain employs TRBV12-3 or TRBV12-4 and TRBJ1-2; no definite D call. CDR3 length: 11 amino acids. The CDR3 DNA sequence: TGTGCCAGCAGTTTTAACTACGGCTACACCTTC. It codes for CASSFNYGYTF.

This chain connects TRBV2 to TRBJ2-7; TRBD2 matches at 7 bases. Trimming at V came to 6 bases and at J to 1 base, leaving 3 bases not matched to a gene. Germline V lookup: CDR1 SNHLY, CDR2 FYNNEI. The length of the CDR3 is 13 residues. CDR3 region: CASRRGLSYEQYF. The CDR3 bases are TGTGCCAGCAGGCGGGGACTATCCTACGAGCAGTACTTC.

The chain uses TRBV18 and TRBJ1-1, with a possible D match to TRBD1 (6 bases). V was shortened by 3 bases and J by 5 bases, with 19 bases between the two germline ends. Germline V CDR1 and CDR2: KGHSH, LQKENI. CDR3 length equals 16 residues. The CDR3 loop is CASSPVGHPSGTEAFF. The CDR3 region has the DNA TGTGCCAGCTCACCGGTGGGACACCCCAGCGGGACTGAAGCTTTCTTT.

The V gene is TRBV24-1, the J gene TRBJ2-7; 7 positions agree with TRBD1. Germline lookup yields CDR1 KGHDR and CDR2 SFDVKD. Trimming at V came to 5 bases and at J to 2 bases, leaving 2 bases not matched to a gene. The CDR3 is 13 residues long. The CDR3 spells CATSATGAYEQYF. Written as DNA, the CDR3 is TGTGCCACCAGTGCAACAGGGGCCTACGAGCAGTACTTC.

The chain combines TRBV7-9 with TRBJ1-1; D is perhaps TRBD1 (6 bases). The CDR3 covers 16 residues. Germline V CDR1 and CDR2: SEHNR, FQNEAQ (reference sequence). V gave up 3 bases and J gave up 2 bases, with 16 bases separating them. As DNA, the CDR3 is TGTGCCAGCAGCTTGCCCCCACGGACAGCCAACACTGAAGCTTTCTTT. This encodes CASSLPPRTANTEAFF.

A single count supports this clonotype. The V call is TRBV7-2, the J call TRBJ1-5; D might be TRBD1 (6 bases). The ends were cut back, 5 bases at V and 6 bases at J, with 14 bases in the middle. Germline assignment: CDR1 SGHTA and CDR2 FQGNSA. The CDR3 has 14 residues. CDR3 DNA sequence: TGTGCCAGCAGCCAAGACGGGGGCAGTCAGCCCCAGCATTTT. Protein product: CASSQDGGSQPQHF.

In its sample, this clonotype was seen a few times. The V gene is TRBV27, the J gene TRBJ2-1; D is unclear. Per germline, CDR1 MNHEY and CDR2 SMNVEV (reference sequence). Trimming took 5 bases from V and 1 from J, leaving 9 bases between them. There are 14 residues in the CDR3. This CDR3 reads CASSPGPSYNEQFF. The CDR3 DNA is TGTGCCAGCAGTCCCGGACCATCCTACAATGAGCAGTTCTTC.

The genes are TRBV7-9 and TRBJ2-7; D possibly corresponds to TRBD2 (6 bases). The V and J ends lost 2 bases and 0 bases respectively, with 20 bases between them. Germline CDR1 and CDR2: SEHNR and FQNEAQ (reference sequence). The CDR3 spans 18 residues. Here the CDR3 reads CASSLYTGGVRSSYEQYF. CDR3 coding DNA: TGTGCCAGCAGCTTATATACCGGGGGAGTAAGAAGCTCCTACGAGCAGTACTTC.

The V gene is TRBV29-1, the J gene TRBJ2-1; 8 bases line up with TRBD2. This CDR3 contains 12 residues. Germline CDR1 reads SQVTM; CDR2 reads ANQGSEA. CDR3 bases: TGCACCGCGTCGGGGGGGCGGGATGAGCAGTTCTTC. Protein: CTASGGRDEQFF.

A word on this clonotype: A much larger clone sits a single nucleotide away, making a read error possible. The CDR3 bases are TGCGCCAGCAGCTTGGACTGGCCGAACACCGGGGAGCTGTTTTTT. This encodes CASSLDWPNTGELFF. The chain employs TRBV5-1 and TRBJ2-2; D gene uncertain. The V gene's germline CDR1 is SGHRS and CDR2 YFSETQ. There are 15 residues in the CDR3. Trimming took off 0 bases at V and 0 bases at J, with 6 bases between the two ends.

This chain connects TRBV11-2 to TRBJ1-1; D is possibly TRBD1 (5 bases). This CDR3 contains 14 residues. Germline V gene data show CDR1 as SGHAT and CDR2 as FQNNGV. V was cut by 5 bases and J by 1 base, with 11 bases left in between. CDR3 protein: CASSPHRTNTEAFF. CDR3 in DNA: TGTGCCAGCAGCCCACACAGGACGAACACTGAAGCTTTCTTT.